One sample yielded the 25 T cell receptor beta chains listed below, sequenced in a study of long-term antiretroviral therapy in people with HIV (dated by TCRdb to the early 2020s). The immunoSEQ hsTCRB v3.0 assay was used at survey level resolution to sequence the TRB variable region. TCRdb limited this immuneACCESS table to in-frame rearrangements with V and J called. A share of clones is missing; checked studies link under half to unresolved V genes, and the rest is unexplained. The sample table shows about 33,000 clones, and roughly 79% are seen once. 7.5% to 9.5% of the sample lies in the top ten. The source was unsorted PBMCs, collected 3.1 years after starting antiretroviral therapy. These receptors were obtained from a woman aged 45-65 years with HIV.

The chain recombines TRBV6-5 with TRBJ1-1, with D possibly TRBD1 on 5 matching bases. Trimming pared 6 bases from V and 2 bases from J, leaving 10 bases between. This CDR3 contains 13 residues. Germline V gives CDR1 MNHEY, CDR2 SVGAGI. CDR3 nucleotides: TGTGCCAGCAGAAGACAGCAAAACACTGAAGCTTTCTTT. Protein product: CASRRQQNTEAFF.

This rearrangement joins TRBV14 to TRBJ2-1; weak D call: TRBD2 (6 bases). Germline lookup yields CDR1 SGHDN and CDR2 FVKESK. This CDR3 contains 14 residues. The ends were cut back, 4 bases at V and 7 bases at J, with 14 bases in the middle. As DNA, the CDR3 is TGTGCCAGCAGCCCCGGCCTTGGAGGGAATGAGCAGTTCTTC. Encoded protein: CASSPGLGGNEQFF.

The rearrangement joins TRBV6-1 to TRBJ2-2; D remains unclear. The germline V and J ends were trimmed by 7 bases and 3 bases, with 6 bases remaining between them. Germline loops: CDR1 MNHNS, CDR2 SASEGT. This CDR3 comprises 12 residues. CDR3 in amino acids: CASTRDTGELFF. CDR3 sequence (DNA): TGTGCCAGCACCCGCGACACCGGGGAGCTGTTTTTT.

A single count supports this clone. This chain joins TRBV2 and TRBJ2-5; 10 bases line up with TRBD2. The CDR3 runs 16 residues. Per germline, CDR1 SNHLY and CDR2 FYNNEI. V gave up 5 bases and J gave up 5 bases; unmatched junction bases: 11. The DNA of the CDR3 is TGTGCCAGCAGTCTACCCAGCGGGGGGGCGAGTGAGACCCAGTACTTC. Residues: CASSLPSGGASETQYF.

This clone was found a few times. V and J are TRBV5-6 and TRBJ1-6, with TRBD1 as a possible D gene (6 bases). From germline, CDR1 is SGHDT and CDR2 YYEEEE. The CDR3 totals 16 residues. The V end was cut by 4 bases, the J end by 5 bases, with 16 bases between. CDR3 sequence: CASSPDGGRDNSPLHF. CDR3 nucleotides: TGTGCCAGCAGCCCGGACGGGGGCCGGGATAATTCACCCCTCCACTTT.

The chain uses TRBV7-9 and TRBJ1-4; tentative D call: TRBD1 (6 bases). Trimming took 4 bases from V and 4 from J, leaving 10 bases between them. CDR1 SEHNR and CDR2 FQNEAQ come from the germline V gene (reference sequence). There are 14 residues in the CDR3. The CDR3 region is CASSSTGFNEKLFF. The CDR3 DNA follows: TGTGCCAGCAGCTCGACAGGCTTTAATGAAAAACTGTTTTTT.

The V gene is TRBV5-1, the J gene TRBJ2-3, with D hard to call. Germline V lookup: CDR1 SGHRS, CDR2 YFSETQ. V was pared by 5 bases and J by 3 bases, with 13 bases between. There are 14 residues in the CDR3. This CDR3 reads CASSPPGGTDTQYF. The CDR3 nucleotides read TGCGCCAGCAGTCCCCCAGGTGGGACAGATACGCAGTATTTT. The variable domain in full, completed from reference TRBV5-1 and TRBJ2-3, reads KAGVTQTPRYLIKTRGQQVTLSCSPISGHRSVSWYQQTPGQGLQFLFEYFSETQRNKGNFPGRFSGRQFSNSRSEMNVSTLELGDSALYLCASSPPGGTDTQYFGPGTRLTVL.

This clone came up once. The rearrangement uses TRBV5-4 and TRBJ1-5, with D uncertain. The germline V and J ends were trimmed by 2 bases and 2 bases, with 17 bases remaining between them. CDR1 is SGHNT and CDR2 is YYREEE in the germline V gene (reference sequence). There are 17 residues in the CDR3. The CDR3 bases are TGTGCCAGCAGCTTCGTAGAGGGTGTTGTGGGCAATCAGCCCCAGCATTTT. This codes for CASSFVEGVVGNQPQHF.

The chain employs TRBV25-1 and TRBJ2-7, with D perhaps TRBD2 (5 bases). The CDR3 spans 13 residues. CDR1 is MGHDK, CDR2 SYGVNS, per germline. Trimming took off 5 bases at V and 3 bases at J, with 11 bases between the two ends. In nucleotides, the CDR3 is TGTGCCAGCAGTCCCACTAGTCGCTACGAGCAGTACTTC. Translating gives CASSPTSRYEQYF.

This clone was seen more than once but under ten times. The J gene is TRBJ1-1, the V gene TRBV7-4; possibly TRBD1 for D (5 bases). Looked up from germline, CDR1 is SGHVT and CDR2 is SQSDAQ. CDR3 size: 14 residues. The V end lost 7 bases, the J end lost 2 bases, and 14 bases lay between the germline ends. The CDR3 loop is CASKPQTANTEAFF. In DNA, the CDR3 is TGTGCCAGCAAACCCCAGACAGCAAACACTGAAGCTTTCTTT.

The V call is TRBV19, the J call TRBJ1-5; D is ambiguous. There are 13 residues in the CDR3. Deletions cut 9 bases from V and 1 base from J, with 10 bases between. CDR1 and CDR2 from the germline V gene are LNHDA and SQIVND (reference sequence). The CDR3 loop is CASQTQSNQPQHF. CDR3 DNA sequence: TGTGCCAGCCAGACACAGAGCAATCAGCCCCAGCATTTT. Looking up the rest from reference TRBV19 and TRBJ1-5 gives the full variable domain: DGGITQSPKYLFRKEGQNVTLSCEQNLNHDAMYWYRQDPGQGLRLIYYSQIVNDFQKGDIAEGYSVSREKKESFPLTVTSAQKNPTAFYLCASQTQSNQPQHFGDGTRLSIL.

V usage is TRBV18 and J usage is TRBJ2-3, with 7 bases aligning to TRBD1. Looked up from germline, CDR1 is KGHSH and CDR2 is LQKENI. V was clipped by 4 bases and J by 0 bases; unmatched bases: 4. This CDR3 comprises 15 residues. The CDR3 sequence: CASSLTGPSTDTQYF. DNA of the CDR3: TGTGCCAGCTCACTGACAGGGCCTAGCACAGATACGCAGTATTTT. Variable domain in full (rest from reference TRBV18 and TRBJ2-3): NAGVMQNPRHLVRRRGQEARLRCSPMKGHSHVYWYRQLPEEGLKFMVYLQKENIIDESGMPKERFSAEFPKEGPSILRIQQVVRGDSAAYFCASSLTGPSTDTQYFGPGTRLTVL.

The sample holds one count of this clone. The chain recombines TRBV5-1 with TRBJ2-2, with TRBD1 matching 7 bases. The CDR3 is made up of 15 amino acids. V shed 8 bases, J shed 0 bases, and the junction held 7 bases outside the gene matches. Germline CDR1 is SGHRS and CDR2 is YFSETQ. The CDR3 DNA reads TGCGCCAGTCTCACAGGGGACGCGAACACCGGGGAGCTGTTTTTT. Amino acids: CASLTGDANTGELFF.

The rearrangement links TRBV6-5 to TRBJ1-1; D is ambiguous. V lost 0 bases, J lost 0 bases, and 5 bases lay in between. Germline V gives CDR1 MNHEY, CDR2 SVGAGI. The CDR3 contains 14 residues. This chain's CDR3 is CASSYSDLNTEAFF. The CDR3 coding sequence is TGTGCCAGCAGTTACTCTGACCTGAACACTGAAGCTTTCTTT.

The chain combines TRBV29-1 with TRBJ1-2; D is perhaps TRBD1 (5 bases). The germline V gene has CDR1 SQVTM and CDR2 ANQGSEA. V lost 4 bases, J lost 4 bases, and 13 bases lay in between. The CDR3 totals 13 residues. CDR3 sequence: CSVGSGSGYGYTF. The CDR3 DNA reads TGCAGCGTTGGATCAGGGTCGGGCTATGGCTACACCTTC.

This clone was detected once. The chain joins TRBV18 to TRBJ2-7, with TRBD1 identical over 11 bases. The CDR3 length is 16 residues. CDR1 KGHSH and CDR2 LQKENI come from the germline V gene. With V trimmed by 5 bases and J by 6 bases, 12 bases remained unmatched. The CDR3 coding sequence is TGTGCCAGCTCAGCCGCGGACAGGGGGCTTCCTGGCGAGCAGTACTTC. Residues: CASSAADRGLPGEQYF.

The chain employs TRBV9 and TRBJ2-6; 12 bases fit TRBD1. From germline, CDR1 is SGDLS and CDR2 YYNGEE. V lost 1 base, J lost 2 bases, and 10 bases stayed unmatched. The CDR3 length is 20 residues. The CDR3 loop is CASSVRLGGQGAPGANVLTF. In DNA, the CDR3 is TGTGCCAGCAGCGTAAGGTTGGGGGGACAGGGGGCCCCTGGGGCCAACGTCCTGACTTTC.

The chain joins TRBV11-2 to TRBJ2-2; weak D call: TRBD1 (8 bases). CDR3 size: 16 residues. CDR1 and CDR2 (germline): SGHAT, FQNNGV. V lost 5 bases and J 4 bases, leaving 17 bases between the germline ends. CDR3 region: CASSPRTGRVTGELFF. DNA of the CDR3: TGTGCCAGCAGCCCTAGGACAGGGAGGGTCACCGGGGAGCTGTTTTTT.

This clone was found a few times. The chain carries TRBV5-1 and TRBJ2-2; 7 bases fit TRBD2. Trimming took 2 bases from V and 2 from J; bases not matched to a gene: 3. In germline, CDR1 is SGHRS, CDR2 YFSETQ. The CDR3 spans 15 residues. Written as DNA, the CDR3 is TGCGCCAGCAGCTTACCTAGCGGAAACACCGGGGAGCTGTTTTTT. This encodes CASSLPSGNTGELFF.

A few counts support this clone. V usage is TRBV7-9 and J usage is TRBJ2-5, with TRBD2 as a possible D gene (5 bases). Germline V gene data show CDR1 as SEHNR and CDR2 as FQNEAQ (reference sequence). This CDR3 is built from 14 residues. The ends were cut back, 1 base at V and 1 base at J, with 7 bases in the middle. CDR3 DNA sequence: TGTGCCAGCAGCTTAGGAGGGAGCCAAGAGACCCAGTACTTC. Its translation is CASSLGGSQETQYF. Full variable domain (outside the CDR3, taken from reference TRBV7-9 and TRBJ2-5): DTGVSQNPRHKITKRGQNVTFRCDPISEHNRLYWYRQTLGQGPEFLTYFQNEAQLEKSRLLSDRFSAERPKGSFSTLEIQRTEQGDSAMYLCASSLGGSQETQYFGPGTRLLVL.

The V gene is TRBV7-3, the J gene TRBJ1-6; D not resolved. Germline CDR1 and CDR2: SGHTA and FQGTGA. The CDR3 totals 11 residues. V lost 7 bases, J lost 10 bases, and 8 bases lay in between. The CDR3 nucleotides are TGTGCCAGCACCATGGGGTCACCCCTCCACTTT. Translation: CASTMGSPLHF.

The chain recombines TRBV18 with TRBJ2-1, with TRBD2 matching 12 bases. The J segment lost 7 bases and the V segment lost 3 bases, leaving 4 bases of the junction unmatched. The CDR3 contains 15 residues. The germline V gene has CDR1 KGHSH and CDR2 LQKENI. CDR3 bases: TGTGCCAGCTCACCGTCTAGCGGGGGGGCAAATGAGCAGTTCTTC. Translated, it gives CASSPSSGGANEQFF.

V is TRBV4-1 and J is TRBJ1-1; D unresolved. This CDR3 comprises 13 residues. V lost 4 bases to trimming and J lost 5 bases, with 11 bases between them. The V gene's germline CDR1 is MGHRA and CDR2 YSYEKL. The CDR3, as DNA: TGCGCCAGCAGCCTAACCGACGGGACTGAAGCTTTCTTT. Translation: CASSLTDGTEAFF.

This clone was seen once. This chain joins TRBV19 and TRBJ2-2; D possibly uses TRBD1 or TRBD2 (6 bases each). CDR1 is LNHDA, CDR2 SQIVND, per germline (reference sequence). V was trimmed by 9 bases and J by 7 bases, leaving 15 bases between them. The CDR3 has 13 residues. This chain's CDR3 is CASWGRGSGELFF. The CDR3, as DNA: TGTGCCAGCTGGGGGCGGGGAAGCGGGGAGCTGTTTTTT. The entire variable domain, with the rest obtained from reference TRBV19 and TRBJ2-2, is as follows: DGGITQSPKYLFRKEGQNVTLSCEQNLNHDAMYWYRQDPGQGLRLIYYSQIVNDFQKGDIAEGYSVSREKKESFPLTVTSAQKNPTAFYLCASWGRGSGELFFGEGSRLTVL.

The CDR3 DNA follows: TGTGCCAGTAGTATGATGGGGGCTGGGACTGAAGCTTTCTTT. It codes for CASSMMGAGTEAFF. V gene TRBV19 combines with J gene TRBJ1-1; a weak D match, TRBD1 (6 bases). Germline CDR1 and CDR2: LNHDA and SQIVND (reference sequence). Trimming took off 3 bases at V and 5 bases at J, with 13 bases between the two ends. This CDR3 region has 14 residues.